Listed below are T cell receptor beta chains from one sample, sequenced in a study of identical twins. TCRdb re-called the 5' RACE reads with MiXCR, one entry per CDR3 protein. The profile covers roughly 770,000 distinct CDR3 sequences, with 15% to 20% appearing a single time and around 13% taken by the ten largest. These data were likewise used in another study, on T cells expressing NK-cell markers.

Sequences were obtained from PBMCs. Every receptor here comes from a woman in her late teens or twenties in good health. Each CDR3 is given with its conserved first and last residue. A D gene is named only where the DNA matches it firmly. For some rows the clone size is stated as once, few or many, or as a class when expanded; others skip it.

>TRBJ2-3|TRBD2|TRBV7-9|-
CASSATSGSQADTQYF
TGTGCCAGCAGCGCAACTAGCGGGAGTCAGGCAGATACGCAGTATTTT
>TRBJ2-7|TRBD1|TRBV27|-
CASSRRGDRVYEQYF
TGTGCCAGCAGCCGAAGAGGGGACAGGGTCTACGAGCAGTACTTC
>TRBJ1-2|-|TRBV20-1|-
CSAGSGFQMGYTF
TGCAGTGCTGGGTCCGGGTTTCAGATGGGCTACACCTTC
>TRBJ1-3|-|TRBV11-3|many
CASSSVDTGNTIYF
TGTGCCAGCAGCTCTGTGGACACGGGAAACACCATATATTTT
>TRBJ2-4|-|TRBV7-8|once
CASSTHTPAKNIQYF
TGTGCCAGCAGCACCCACACGCCGGCCAAAAACATTCAGTACTTC
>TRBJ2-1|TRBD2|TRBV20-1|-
CSARVLGRANPNEQFF
TGCAGTGCTAGAGTGCTCGGGAGGGCCAATCCAAATGAGCAGTTCTTC
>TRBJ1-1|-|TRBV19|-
CASSIGPTNTEAFF
TGTGCCAGTAGTATCGGGCCGACTAACACTGAAGCTTTCTTT
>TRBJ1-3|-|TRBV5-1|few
CASSFGGPGNTIYF
TGCGCCAGCAGCTTTGGGGGGCCTGGAAACACCATATATTTT
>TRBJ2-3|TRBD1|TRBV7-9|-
CASSFVPGQGSDTQYF
TGTGCCAGCAGCTTCGTCCCGGGACAGGGTTCAGATACGCAGTATTTT
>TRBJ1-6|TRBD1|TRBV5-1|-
CASSEGGQTGRGSPLHF
TGCGCCAGCAGCGAGGGCGGACAGACAGGGAGGGGTTCACCCCTCCACTTT
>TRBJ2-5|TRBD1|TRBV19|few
CASSMGQGTETQYF
TGTGCCAGTAGTATGGGACAGGGGACAGAGACCCAGTACTTC
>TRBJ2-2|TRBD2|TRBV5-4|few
CASSDAGTTHTGELFF
TGTGCCAGCAGCGACGCTGGGACTACTCACACCGGGGAGCTGTTTTTT
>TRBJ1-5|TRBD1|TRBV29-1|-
CSVTTGTGGQPQHF
TGCAGCGTCACCACCGGGACAGGGGGCCAGCCCCAGCATTTT
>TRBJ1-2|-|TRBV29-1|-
CSGYGGSDYGYTF
TGCAGCGGATACGGAGGGTCGGACTATGGCTACACCTTC
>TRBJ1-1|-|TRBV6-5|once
CASSYPGAREAFF
TGTGCCAGCAGTTATCCCGGGGCGAGGGAAGCTTTCTTT
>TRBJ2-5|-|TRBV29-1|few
CSVPTAGPPTWRQETQYF
TGCAGCGTTCCCACCGCGGGGCCCCCTACTTGGAGGCAAGAGACCCAGTACTTC
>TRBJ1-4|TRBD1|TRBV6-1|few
CASKPGQGNEKLFF
TGTGCCAGCAAACCGGGACAGGGGAATGAAAAACTGTTTTTT
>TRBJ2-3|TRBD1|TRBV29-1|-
CSVVRDRATDTQYF
TGCAGCGTGGTAAGAGACAGGGCCACAGATACGCAGTATTTT
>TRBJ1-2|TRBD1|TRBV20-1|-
CSARGQGEAYTF
TGCAGTGCTAGAGGACAGGGTGAGGCCTACACCTTC
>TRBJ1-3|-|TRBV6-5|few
CASSWGRGNTIYF
TGTGCCAGCAGTTGGGGTCGGGGAAACACCATATATTTT
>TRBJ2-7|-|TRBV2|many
CASSYSSDEQYF
TGTGCCAGCAGCTACTCCTCCGACGAGCAGTACTTC
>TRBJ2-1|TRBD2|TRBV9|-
CASSVWSGGVAGPIYNEQFF
TGTGCCAGCAGCGTATGGTCGGGCGGGGTAGCGGGACCGATTTACAATGAGCAGTTCTTC
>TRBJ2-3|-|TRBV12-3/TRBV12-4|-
CASSDRRGTDTQYF
TGTGCCAGCAGCGACCGCCGCGGCACAGATACGCAGTATTTT
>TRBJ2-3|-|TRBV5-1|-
CASSLRLARTTDTQYF
TGCGCCAGCAGCTTGAGGTTGGCCAGAACCACAGATACGCAGTATTTT
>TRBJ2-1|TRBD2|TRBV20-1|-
CSYQRLAGGPDEQFF
TGCAGTTATCAACGACTAGCGGGAGGGCCTGATGAGCAGTTCTTC
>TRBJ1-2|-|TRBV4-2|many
CASSQGQAPNYGYTF
TGTGCCAGCAGCCAAGGACAGGCGCCTAACTATGGCTACACCTTC
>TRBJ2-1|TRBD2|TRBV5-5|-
CASSLTSGTSYNEQFF
TGTGCCAGCAGCTTAACTAGCGGAACCAGTTACAATGAGCAGTTCTTC
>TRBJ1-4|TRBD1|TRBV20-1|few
CSARDTGGDEKLFF
TGCAGTGCTAGAGATACAGGGGGTGATGAAAAACTGTTTTTT
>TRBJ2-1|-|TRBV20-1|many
CSARDPGRAHNEQFF
TGCAGTGCTAGAGATCCGGGGAGAGCCCACAATGAGCAGTTCTTC
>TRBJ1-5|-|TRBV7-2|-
CASSLGGLPQHF
TGTGCCAGCAGCTTAGGGGGGTTGCCCCAGCATTTT
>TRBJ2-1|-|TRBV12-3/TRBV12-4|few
CASTQPGTPEQFF
TGTGCCAGCACCCAACCCGGGACTCCCGAGCAGTTCTTC
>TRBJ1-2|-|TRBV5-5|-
CASSQGKQGSYTF
TGTGCCAGCAGCCAAGGAAAACAGGGTAGCTACACCTTC
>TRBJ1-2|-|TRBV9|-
CASSVEAQYSPYGYTF
TGTGCCAGCAGCGTAGAGGCCCAATATTCCCCCTATGGCTACACCTTC
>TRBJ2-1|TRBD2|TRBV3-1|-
CASHSGSRNEQFF
TGTGCCAGCCATAGCGGGAGTAGGAATGAGCAGTTCTTC
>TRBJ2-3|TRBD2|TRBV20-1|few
CSVRDGRAAIVTQYF
TGCAGTGTTAGGGACGGGAGGGCCGCGATCGTTACGCAGTATTTT
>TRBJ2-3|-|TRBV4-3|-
CASSQEPRGTDTQYF
TGCGCCAGCAGCCAAGAGCCGCGGGGCACAGATACGCAGTATTTT
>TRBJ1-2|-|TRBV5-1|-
CASSSGREYGYTF
TGCGCCAGCAGTTCGGGGCGCGAATATGGCTACACCTTC
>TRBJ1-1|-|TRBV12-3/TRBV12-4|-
CASSLDALGAFF
TGTGCCAGCAGTTTAGATGCCCTGGGGGCTTTCTTT
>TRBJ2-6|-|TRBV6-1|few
CASRTGTPSGANVLTF
TGTGCCAGCAGAACCGGGACACCGTCTGGGGCCAACGTCCTGACTTTC
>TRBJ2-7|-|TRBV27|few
CASSSAGATYEQYF
TGTGCCAGCAGTTCCGCCGGGGCAACCTACGAGCAGTACTTC
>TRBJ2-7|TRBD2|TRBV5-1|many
CASSMRTSLNTYEQYF
TGCGCCAGCAGCATGAGGACTAGCCTAAATACCTACGAGCAGTACTTC
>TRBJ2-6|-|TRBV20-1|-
CSATGTPSSGANVLTF
TGCAGTGCCACCGGGACACCGAGCTCTGGGGCCAACGTCCTGACTTTC
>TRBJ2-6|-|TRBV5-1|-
CASSFKRNSGANVLTF
TGCGCCAGCAGCTTTAAACGGAACTCTGGGGCCAACGTCCTGACTTTC
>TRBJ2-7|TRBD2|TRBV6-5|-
CASSSRSSGRHEQYF
TGTGCCAGCAGTTCCAGGTCTAGCGGGAGGCACGAGCAGTACTTC
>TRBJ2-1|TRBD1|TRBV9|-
CASSGGQVNEQFF
TGTGCCAGCAGCGGCGGACAGGTCAATGAGCAGTTCTTC
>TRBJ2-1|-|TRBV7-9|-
CASSLELHAQFF
TGTGCCAGCAGCTTAGAACTCCATGCGCAGTTCTTC
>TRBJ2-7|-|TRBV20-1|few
CSASRDLYEQYF
TGCAGTGCCAGCCGGGACCTCTACGAGCAGTACTTC
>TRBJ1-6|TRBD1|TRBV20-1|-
CSARQGGSDSPLHF
TGCAGTGCTCGCCAAGGGGGCTCGGATTCACCCCTCCACTTT
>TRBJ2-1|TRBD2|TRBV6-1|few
CAARGLAAYNEQFF
TGTGCCGCAAGGGGACTAGCGGCCTACAATGAGCAGTTCTTC
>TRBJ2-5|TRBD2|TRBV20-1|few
CSAPTGTSGEETQYF
TGCAGTGCGCCTACCGGGACTAGCGGTGAAGAGACCCAGTACTTC
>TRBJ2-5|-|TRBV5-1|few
CASSPSGDLSRETQYF
TGCGCCAGCAGCCCCTCGGGGGACCTAAGCAGGGAGACCCAGTACTTC
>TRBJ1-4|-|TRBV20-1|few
CSARDGGVGKLFF
TGCAGTGCTAGAGATGGCGGGGTGGGCAAACTGTTTTTT
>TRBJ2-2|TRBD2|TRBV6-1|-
CASRTGGAHTGELFF
TGTGCCAGCCGCACCGGGGGGGCGCACACCGGGGAGCTGTTTTTT